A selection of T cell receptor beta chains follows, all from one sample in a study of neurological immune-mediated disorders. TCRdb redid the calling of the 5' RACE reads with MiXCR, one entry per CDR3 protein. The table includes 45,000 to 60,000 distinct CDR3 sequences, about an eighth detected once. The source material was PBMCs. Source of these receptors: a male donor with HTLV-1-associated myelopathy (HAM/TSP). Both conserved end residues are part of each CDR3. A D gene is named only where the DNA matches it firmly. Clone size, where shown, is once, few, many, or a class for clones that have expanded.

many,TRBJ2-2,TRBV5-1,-,TGCGCCAGCAGCTTGATTAACACCGGGGAGCTGTTTTTT,CASSLINTGELFF
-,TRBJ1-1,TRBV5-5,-,TGTGCCAGCAGCTTAAAGGGCCAGGGCTGGGGGAACACTGAAGCTTTCTTT,CASSLKGQGWGNTEAFF
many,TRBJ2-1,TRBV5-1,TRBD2,TGCGCCAGCAGCTTGGAGCGGGGGAGATACAATGAGCAGTTCTTC,CASSLERGRYNEQFF
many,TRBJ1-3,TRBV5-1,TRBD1,TGCGCCAGCAGCGCCGGGACAGGGGGATTTGGAAACACCATATATTTT,CASSAGTGGFGNTIYF
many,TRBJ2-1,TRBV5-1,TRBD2,TGCGCCAGCAGCTCCCTACCTCTAGCGGGGGTTAATGAGCAGTTCTTC,CASSSLPLAGVNEQFF
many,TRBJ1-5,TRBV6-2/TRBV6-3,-,TGTGCCAGCAGTTTACAGGGCGCGCAGCCCCAGCATTTT,CASSLQGAQPQHF
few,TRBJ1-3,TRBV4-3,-,TGCGCCAGCAGCCAAGTGGGCGTTTCGGGGAGCTCTGGAAACACCATATATTTT,CASSQVGVSGSSGNTIYF
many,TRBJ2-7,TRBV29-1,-,TGCAGCGTTGTTATCGGCCGACCGTACTTC,CSVVIGRPYF
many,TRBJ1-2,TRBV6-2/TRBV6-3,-,TGTGCCAGCACTGAAGGGTACGGCTACACCTTC,CASTEGYGYTF
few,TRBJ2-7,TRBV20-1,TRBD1,TGCAGTGCTAAACAGGGGACCTACGAGCAGTACTTC,CSAKQGTYEQYF
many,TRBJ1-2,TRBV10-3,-,TGTGCCATCAGTGAGAACGGTCAGGGCGGCTATGGCTACACCTTC,CAISENGQGGYGYTF
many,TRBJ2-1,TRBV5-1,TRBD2,TGCGCCAGCAGCCCACTAGCGGGATACAATGAGCAGTTCTTC,CASSPLAGYNEQFF
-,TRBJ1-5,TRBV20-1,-,TGCAGTACTACCGACAAACCGGGCCTTAACAATCAGCACCAGCATTTT,CSTTDKPGLNNQHQHF
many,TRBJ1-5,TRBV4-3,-,TGCGCCAGCAGCCAAGAACCAGGTTCACAGCCCCAGCATTTT,CASSQEPGSQPQHF
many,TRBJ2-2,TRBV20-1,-,TGCAGTGCTAGAGCCTGGGGGACGGGCTCGAACACCGGGGAGCTGTTTTTT,CSARAWGTGSNTGELFF
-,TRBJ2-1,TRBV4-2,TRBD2,TGTGCCAGCAGCCTGGTAGAGTTAGCGGGGAGATCCAATGAGCAGTTCTTC,CASSLVELAGRSNEQFF
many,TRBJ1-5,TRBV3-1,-,TGTGCCAGCAGCCAAGTTTCTGGGAGCAATCAGCCCCAGCATTTT,CASSQVSGSNQPQHF
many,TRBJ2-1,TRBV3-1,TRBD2,TGTGCCAGCAGCCCGGGGCCCACTACTAGCGGGGGGGCCTCGGAGCAGTTCTTC,CASSPGPTTSGGASEQFF
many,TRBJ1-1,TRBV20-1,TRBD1,TGCAGTGCTAGGAAGGACAGGGTGAACACTGAAGCTTTCTTT,CSARKDRVNTEAFF
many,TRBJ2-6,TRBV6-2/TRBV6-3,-,TGTGCCAGCAGTTGGGATGGGGCCAACGTCCTGACTTTC,CASSWDGANVLTF
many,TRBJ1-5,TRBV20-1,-,TGCAGTGCTAGTGCCCTGGCAGTTAGCAATCAGCCCCAGCATTTT,CSASALAVSNQPQHF
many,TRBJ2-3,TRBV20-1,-,TGCAGTGCCCGGTTGGCTAGCACAGATACGCAGTATTTT,CSARLASTDTQYF
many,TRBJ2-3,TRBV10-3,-,TGTGCCATCACCCCGGGGGCGATAACAGATACGCAGTATTTT,CAITPGAITDTQYF
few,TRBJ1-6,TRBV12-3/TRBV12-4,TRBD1,TGTGCCAGCAGTTTAGAAATATGGACAGGGGATCCCAATTCACCCCTCCACTTT,CASSLEIWTGDPNSPLHF
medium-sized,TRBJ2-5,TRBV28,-,TGTGCCAGCAGCGGGGGGAGGAGGGGGCGAAGGGAGACCCAGTACTTC,CASSGGRRGRRETQYF
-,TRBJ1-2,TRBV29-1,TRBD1,TGCAGCGTTGAATACCCCACCGGGACAGGGGGCTATGGATACACCTTC,CSVEYPTGTGGYGYTF
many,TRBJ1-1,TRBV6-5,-,TGTGCCAGCAGTTATCTCCAGGGAGGGAACACTGAAGCTTTCTTT,CASSYLQGGNTEAFF
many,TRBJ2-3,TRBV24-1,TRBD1,TGTGCCACCAGTGGGGGGACAGACACAGATACGCAGTATTTT,CATSGGTDTDTQYF
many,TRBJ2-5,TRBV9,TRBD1,TGTGCCAGCAGCCCCGGTGACAGGGGCCCTAGGGAGACCCAGTACTTC,CASSPGDRGPRETQYF
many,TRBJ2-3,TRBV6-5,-,TGTGCCAGCAGCCCAACGTATGGGACAGATACGCAGTATTTT,CASSPTYGTDTQYF
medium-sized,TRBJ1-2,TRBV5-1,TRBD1,TGCGCCAGCCACTCCGGACAGGGTTTTGGCTACACCTTC,CASHSGQGFGYTF
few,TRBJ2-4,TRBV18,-,TGTGCCAGCTCGCAGGAGGGGGCCAAAAACATTCAGTACTTC,CASSQEGAKNIQYF
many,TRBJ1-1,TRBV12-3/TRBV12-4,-,TGTGCCAGTACCGGACAGCTGAACACTGAAGCTTTCTTT,CASTGQLNTEAFF
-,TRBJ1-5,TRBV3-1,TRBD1,TGTGCCAGCAGCCACCACAGGGGCTCGGGGCCCCAGCATTTT,CASSHHRGSGPQHF
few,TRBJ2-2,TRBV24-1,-,TGTGCCATCCTAGGCAGGGAGGACACCGGGGAGCTGTTTTTT,CAILGREDTGELFF
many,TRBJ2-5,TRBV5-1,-,TGCGCCAGCACCCTAAGGACAGTTCAAGAGACCCAGTACTTC,CASTLRTVQETQYF
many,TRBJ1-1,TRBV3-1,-,TGTGCCAGCAAAACTTGGGGCGAAAGCACTGAAGCTTTCTTT,CASKTWGESTEAFF
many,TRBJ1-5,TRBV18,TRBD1,TGTGCCAGCTCACCTAGGGACAGGGAAGGTCAGCCCCAGCATTTT,CASSPRDREGQPQHF
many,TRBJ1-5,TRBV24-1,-,TGTGCCAGGGAGGAGAATCAGCCCCAGCATTTT,CAREENQPQHF
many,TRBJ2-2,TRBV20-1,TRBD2,TGCAGTGCGGGGAAGGGAGCGGGGGTGGCCACCGGGGAGCTGTTTTTT,CSAGKGAGVATGELFF
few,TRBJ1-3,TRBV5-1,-,TGCGCCAGCAGCTTGACTGAAGCATCTGGAAACACCATATATTTT,CASSLTEASGNTIYF
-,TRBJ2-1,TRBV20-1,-,TGCAGTGTGACCGGACAACACTACAATGAGCAGTTCTTC,CSVTGQHYNEQFF
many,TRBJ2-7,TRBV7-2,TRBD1,TGTGCCAGCAGAAGGGACAGGGGGCTAGGGGAGCAGTACTTC,CASRRDRGLGEQYF
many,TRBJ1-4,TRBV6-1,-,TGTGCCAGCAGCCCCAGGGACCTCCGGGAAAAACTGTTTTTT,CASSPRDLREKLFF
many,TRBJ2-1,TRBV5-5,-,TGTGCCAGCAGCTTGCGAGGGTATGGCGATGAGCAGTTCTTC,CASSLRGYGDEQFF
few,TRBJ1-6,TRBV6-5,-,TGTGCCAGCAGTTCCCCCCGGGGGAGTCATAGGGCACCCCTCCACTTT,CASSSPRGSHRAPLHF
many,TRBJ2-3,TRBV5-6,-,TGTGCCAGCAGCCCCGGGTCAGATACGCAGTATTTT,CASSPGSDTQYF
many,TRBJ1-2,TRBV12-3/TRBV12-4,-,TGTGCCAGCAGCCCCCGGGGGGCTGAAGGCTACACCTTC,CASSPRGAEGYTF